This TCR beta chain was recovered during a study of cytomegalovirus exposure and HLA in healthy donors. Findings of the study overall: It was confirmed in vitro that a few of the CMV-associated chains were specific for CMV antigens. According to a subsequent analysis, TCR clusters identified in the first cohort showed a tendency to co-occur across the roughly 120 validation repertoires. TCR beta chains numbering 150 to 200 were designated cytomegalovirus-associated.

The donors belonged to the roughly 120-subject validation cohort, separate from the roughly 700-subject first cohort. TCRdb's table, derived via immunoSEQ multiplex PCR, lists solely in-frame clones and lacks some. The data show 100,000 to 150,000 clones, with 85% to 90% seen just once and around 1.2% held by the top ten. With respect to this clone: What it binds is not known.

Sequenced input: PBMCs. This TCR was recovered from a young woman in good health and CMV-seronegative.

The chain's CDR3 is CASSFYGTGKPYNEQFF. Here the CDR3 DNA reads TGCGCCAGCAGCTTCTACGGGACAGGGAAACCCTACAATGAGCAGTTCTTC. The genes are TRBV5-1 and TRBJ2-1, with 9 bases lining up with TRBD1. With V trimmed by 2 bases and J by 2 bases, 8 bases remained unmatched. The germline V gene has CDR1 SGHRS and CDR2 YFSETQ. The CDR3 covers 17 residues.